The entry below describes one T cell receptor (beta chain). The CDR3 loop spans 16 amino acids. Looked up from germline, CDR1 is ENHRY and CDR2 is SYGVKD. V lost 6 bases to trimming and J lost 0 bases, with 15 bases between them. Patients at the Seattle site were enrolled during active infection and followed longitudinally. Per the study methods: Amplification with reference gene primers provided the estimates of nucleated cell counts. Data came from immunoSEQ multiplex PCR; TCRdb stores just in-frame clones and leaves some out. That table gives V, J and clone size, and the DNA gave D and trimming. The sample holds about 210,000 clones; around 85% are singletons and the top ten take 5.1%. This entry belongs to a study of blood T cell repertoires in COVID-19. Study context: T cells, B-cell-depleted T cells, or PBMCs supplied cDNA or gDNA.

The receptor's source is a middle-aged man with COVID-19, enrolled during active disease. V usage is TRBV10-3 and J usage is TRBJ1-3; the D gene is possibly TRBD1 (5 bases). Sequencing was carried out using peripheral blood. The CDR3: CAIRLDSSLSGNTIYF. CDR3 nucleotides: TGTGCCATCAGGCTTGACAGTTCCCTCTCTGGAAACACCATATATTTT.